This T cell receptor beta chain derives from a study of blood T cell repertoires in COVID-19. The CDR3 is 19 residues long. Sequenced by immunoSEQ multiplex PCR; TCRdb stores in-frame clones only, minus some. The table has some 250,000 clones, 75% to 90% seen once; the top ten hold roughly 8.3%. This TCR came from a man in his forties or fifties who had recovered from COVID-19. The chain recombines TRBV21-1 with TRBJ2-1; TRBD2, as called in the table, went unchecked against the DNA. TRBV21-1 is noted as a pseudogene. Sequenced input: PBMCs or T cells enriched from blood (not recorded which). The CDR3: CASSKVFSTSGYFYNEQFF. In DNA, the CDR3 is TGTGCCAGCAGCAAAGTTTTTTCGACTAGCGGTTACTTCTACAATGAGCAGTTCTTC.